This T cell receptor beta chain was sequenced during a study of blood T cell repertoires in COVID-19. This CDR3 has 14 residues. TCRdb keeps only in-frame clones here, not all; method: immunoSEQ multiplex PCR. The table shows some 200,000 clones, with about 79% occurring only once. This chain joins TRBV21-1 and TRBJ2-7; TRBD2, as called in the table, went unchecked against the DNA. TRBV21-1 constitutes a pseudogene. Material for sequencing was peripheral blood. The TCR was taken from a woman aged 70-85 years with acute or convalescent COVID-19. The CDR3 DNA reads as TGTGCCAGCAGCAGTGCGAGGATAGCCTACGAGCAGTACTTC. It yields the protein CASSSARIAYEQYF.